The 26 T cell receptor beta chains presented below share a single source sample, sequenced in a study of blood T cell repertoires in COVID-19. TCRdb's table, derived via immunoSEQ multiplex PCR, lists solely in-frame clones and lacks some. This table has 180,000 or so clones, around 82% appearing once. Sequences were obtained from peripheral blood. The receptors were gathered from a woman older than 75 with acute or convalescent COVID-19.

The chain uses TRBV10-1 and TRBJ2-2; D is ambiguous. Trimming pared 4 bases from V and 7 bases from J, leaving 10 bases between. The CDR3 is 13 residues long. Germline CDR1 and CDR2: WNHNN and SYGVQD (reference sequence). CDR3 nucleotides: TGCGCCAGCAGTGGTCGGGTTCTCGGGGAGCTGTTTTTT. Its protein is CASSGRVLGELFF.

The rearrangement links TRBV6-1 to TRBJ1-2, with D tentatively TRBD1 (5 bases). The V gene's germline CDR1 is MNHNS and CDR2 SASEGT. The CDR3 is 13 amino acids. Trimming stripped 1 base from V and 6 bases from J, with 9 bases between. CDR3 DNA: TGTGCCAGCAGTGAAGTAAACAGGCATGGCTACACCTTC. Translating it yields CASSEVNRHGYTF.

This clone was observed a few times. A single base separates this from a much larger clone, so it may be a read error. This chain connects TRBV7-3 to TRBJ1-1; 11 bases map to TRBD1. The J segment lost 4 bases and the V segment lost 5 bases, leaving 3 bases of the junction unmatched. The CDR3 has 14 amino acids. Germline V lookup: CDR1 SGHTA, CDR2 FQGTGA. The CDR3 spells CASSTGTGGTEAFF. For the CDR3, the DNA is TGTGCCAGCAGCACCGGGACAGGGGGCACTGAAGCTTTCTTT. Using reference TRBV7-3 and TRBJ1-1 for the parts outside the CDR3, the full variable domain is GAGVSQTPSNKVTEKGKYVELRCDPISGHTALYWYRQSLGQGPEFLIYFQGTGAADDSGLPNDRFFAVRPEGSVSTLKIQRTERGDSAVYLCASSTGTGGTEAFFGQGTRLTVV.

The V gene is TRBV7-2, the J gene TRBJ1-2; 7 positions agree with TRBD1. The CDR3 length is 14 residues. Germline CDR1 SGHTA, CDR2 FQGNSA. After removal of 0 bases from V and 7 bases from J, the junction contained 5 bases not matched to a gene. The CDR3 nucleotides are TGTGCCAGCAGCTTAGCGCAAGGGGGCTCTGGCTACACCTTC. Translated, it gives CASSLAQGGSGYTF.

The gene calls are TRBV7-8 and TRBJ1-2; TRBD1 is a possible D gene (5 bases). This CDR3 region has 16 residues. Trimming stripped 5 bases from V and 0 bases from J, with 16 bases between. Germline lookup yields CDR1 SGHVS and CDR2 FQNEAQ. In DNA, the CDR3 is TGTGCCAGCAGCAGCAGCCGGGGGACCCCTAACTATGGCTACACCTTC. It is translated as CASSSSRGTPNYGYTF.

The chain recombines TRBV7-3 with TRBJ2-2; maybe TRBD2 (5 bases). V lost 2 bases and J lost 3, with 13 bases in between. Germline-derived CDR1 and CDR2 are SGHTA and FQGTGA. This CDR3 region has 16 residues. CDR3 region: CASSLSGNRDTGELFF. CDR3 in DNA: TGTGCCAGCAGCTTATCCGGGAATCGGGACACCGGGGAGCTGTTTTTT.

The V gene is TRBV6-2 or TRBV6-3, the J gene TRBJ2-1; D is possibly TRBD2 (7 bases). The ends were cut back, 5 bases at V and 8 bases at J, with 19 bases in the middle. The CDR3 sequence is 15 residues long. Germline-derived CDR1 and CDR2 are MNHEY and SVGEGT. The CDR3 reads CASSPGGGEGHEQFF. Here the CDR3 DNA reads TGTGCCAGCAGTCCCGGAGGGGGGGAAGGGCATGAGCAGTTCTTC.

The CDR3 protein is CASSHGQISSGANVLTF. The CDR3 region has the DNA TGTGCCAGCAGCCACGGACAGATAAGCTCTGGGGCCAACGTCCTGACTTTC. The genes are TRBV3-1 (or the pseudogene TRBV3-2) and TRBJ2-6; D may be TRBD1 (6 bases). The germline V gene has CDR1 LGHDT and CDR2 YNNKEL (reference sequence). The CDR3 is 17 residues long. Deletions cut 3 bases from V and 0 bases from J, with 12 bases between.

The J gene is TRBJ2-2, the V gene TRBV5-6, with 7 nucleotides matching TRBD2. The germline V gene has CDR1 SGHDT and CDR2 YYEEEE. The trim removed 5 bases at V and 5 bases at J, leaving 6 bases unmatched. This CDR3 contains 14 residues. DNA for the CDR3: TGTGCCAGCAGGGGCGGGAGCGAAACCGGGGAGCTGTTTTTT. Translation: CASRGGSETGELFF.

The J gene is TRBJ2-1, the V gene TRBV9, with a possible D match to TRBD1 (6 bases). V was trimmed by 0 bases and J by 10 bases, leaving 17 bases between them. The germline V gene encodes CDR1 SGDLS and CDR2 YYNGEE. This CDR3 contains 15 residues. The DNA for the CDR3 is TGTGCCAGCAGCGTAGCCGTTGGAACCACAGGGGAGCAGTTCTTC. Residues: CASSVAVGTTGEQFF.

This chain uses TRBV5-1 with TRBJ2-5, with D hard to call. V gave up 4 bases and J gave up 5 bases, with 12 bases separating them. The CDR3 length is 13 residues. The V gene's germline CDR1 is SGHRS and CDR2 YFSETQ. The CDR3 loop reads CASSPHPEETQYF. CDR3 coding DNA: TGCGCCAGCAGCCCTCACCCCGAGGAGACCCAGTACTTC.

The V gene is TRBV5-6, the J gene TRBJ1-4, with a weak D call TRBD1 (6 bases). CDR3 length: 15 amino acids. V dropped 4 bases and J dropped 8 bases, with 18 bases sitting between them. Per the germline V gene, CDR1 is SGHDT and CDR2 is YYEEEE. Here the CDR3 reads CASSRDRDMREKLFF. In nucleotides, the CDR3 is TGTGCCAGCAGCCGGGACCGGGACATGCGCGAAAAACTGTTTTTT.

The chain couples TRBV5-1 to TRBJ1-2, with a weak D call TRBD1 (5 bases). Trimming removed 6 bases at V and 4 bases at J, with 19 bases between. Germline V gene data show CDR1 as SGHRS and CDR2 as YFSETQ. The CDR3 contains 15 residues. The CDR3 loop reads CASTREAGLGYGYTF. CDR3 nucleotides: TGCGCCAGCACCCGAGAGGCAGGGCTGGGCTATGGCTACACCTTC.

This chain connects TRBV2 to TRBJ2-7; D gene ambiguous. Germline assignment: CDR1 SNHLY and CDR2 FYNNEI. Trimming removed 6 bases at V and 1 base at J, with 7 bases between. This CDR3 has 12 residues. The CDR3: CASRTNSYEQYF. The CDR3 DNA sequence: TGTGCCAGCAGGACAAATTCCTACGAGCAGTACTTC.

The chain has TRBV9 and TRBJ2-1, with 11 positions matching TRBD2. V gave up 4 bases and J gave up 7 bases; unmatched junction bases: 7. This CDR3 has 15 amino acids. The germline gives CDR1 SGDLS, CDR2 YYNGEE. The CDR3 DNA sequence: TGTGCCAGCAGCTTCCGACTAGCGGGGCGAAATGAGCAGTTCTTC. Its protein product is CASSFRLAGRNEQFF.

The chain employs TRBV21-1 and TRBJ1-1. TRBV21-1 is labeled a pseudogene. CDR3 length equals 17 residues. CDR3 loop: CASSTRGRRPMNTEAFF. For the CDR3, the DNA is TGTGCCAGCAGCACCCGGGGGAGAAGGCCTATGAACACTGAAGCTTTCTTT.

V is TRBV5-1 and J is TRBJ1-2; 7 nucleotides match TRBD1. With 0 bases clipped from V and 1 base from J, the junction kept 9 bases outside the gene matches. Germline V CDR1 and CDR2: SGHRS, YFSETQ. This CDR3 spans 17 amino acids. The CDR3 region has the DNA TGCGCCAGCAGCTTGGCTGGGACAGCCATACTTAACTATGGCTACACCTTC. Amino acid sequence: CASSLAGTAILNYGYTF.

V usage is TRBV15 and J usage is TRBJ2-3, with D possibly matching TRBD2 (5 bases). V lost 3 bases, J lost 8 bases, and 12 bases lay in between. CDR3 length: 13 residues. The germline V gene has CDR1 LNHNV and CDR2 YYDKDF (reference sequence). The CDR3: CATSSLRGGTQYF. CDR3 bases: TGTGCCACCAGCAGTCTCCGTGGAGGTACGCAGTATTTT. Complete variable domain (other parts from reference TRBV15 and TRBJ2-3): DAMVIQNPRYQVTQFGKPVTLSCSQTLNHNVMYWYQQKSSQAPKLLFHYYDKDFNNEADTPDNFQSRRPNTSFCFLDIRSPGLGDTAMYLCATSSLRGGTQYFGPGTRLTVL.

In DNA, the CDR3 is TGTGCCAGCAGCTCTCGCAATGAGCAGTTCTTC. It encodes CASSSRNEQFF. The chain uses TRBV7-8 and TRBJ2-1; D ambiguous. Per germline, CDR1 SGHVS and CDR2 FQNEAQ. The V and J ends lost 4 bases and 6 bases respectively, with 4 bases between them. The CDR3 contains 11 residues.

V usage is TRBV2 and J usage is TRBJ2-1; D might be TRBD1 (6 bases). This CDR3 is built from 15 residues. With 6 bases removed from V and 9 bases from J, the gap between germline ends came to 21 bases. In germline, CDR1 is SNHLY, CDR2 FYNNEI. The CDR3, as DNA: TGTGCCAGCAGCCGAGGACAGATTAAGGGCTCTGAGCAGTTCTTC. Residues: CASSRGQIKGSEQFF.

The chain joins TRBV24-1 to TRBJ1-4; D gene unclear. V was cut by 6 bases and J by 7 bases, with 17 bases left in between. The length of the CDR3 is 15 residues. Germline lookup yields CDR1 KGHDR and CDR2 SFDVKD. CDR3 DNA: TGTGCCACCAGTACTCCGACGTTGGGAGGTGAAAAACTGTTTTTT. Its protein product is CATSTPTLGGEKLFF.

CDR3 DNA sequence: TGTGCCAGCAGTTATATAGCCGGTCACGGGCAGTACTTC. It translates to CASSYIAGHGQYF. The V and J genes are TRBV6-2 or TRBV6-3 and TRBJ2-7; D remains ambiguous. V lost 3 bases and J 9 bases, leaving 15 bases between the germline ends. The CDR3 loop spans 13 amino acids. The V gene's germline CDR1 is MNHEY and CDR2 SVGEGT.

This clone is a singleton in its sample. This rearrangement joins TRBV2 to TRBJ2-7; 12 nucleotides match TRBD2. This CDR3 has 14 amino acids. Trimming took 7 bases from V and 6 from J; bases not matched to a gene: 7. Germline V gene sequence: CDR1 SNHLY, CDR2 FYNNEI. The CDR3 DNA follows: TGTGCCAGCACTTTGACTAGCGGGAGAAGCGAGCAGTACTTC. It yields the protein CASTLTSGRSEQYF.

A few counts support this clone. The chain employs TRBV7-9 and TRBJ1-6, with D possibly being TRBD1 (5 bases). Trimming removed 7 bases from V and 12 bases from J, with 28 bases in between. CDR3 size: 17 residues. CDR1 SEHNR and CDR2 FQNEAQ come from the germline V gene (reference sequence). This CDR3 is CASTPIGQGTTLGPLHF. The CDR3 DNA reads TGTGCCAGCACCCCGATCGGGCAGGGCACGACCTTAGGACCCCTCCACTTT.

The chain joins TRBV7-6 to TRBJ2-5, with 15 nucleotides matching TRBD2. Losses at the gene ends were 2 bases for V and 2 bases for J; bases not matched to a gene: 9. CDR1 is SGHVS, CDR2 FNYEAQ, per germline. The CDR3 covers 19 residues. CDR3 in DNA: TGTGCCAGCAGCTTATCCCCCGGACTAGCGGGAGGGCCGCAAGAGACCCAGTACTTC. This sequence encodes CASSLSPGLAGGPQETQYF.

The chain joins TRBV19 to TRBJ2-4, with 7 bases lining up with TRBD1. This CDR3 is built from 14 residues. V lost 3 bases, J lost 9 bases, and 8 bases stayed unmatched. The germline V gene has CDR1 LNHDA and CDR2 SQIVND (reference sequence). DNA for the CDR3: TGTGCCAGTAGTATTGAGGGGGCTGTTCCCATTCAGTACTTC. It translates to CASSIEGAVPIQYF.